The source of this TCR beta chain is a study of stem cell transplantation in POMP-related autoinflammatory disease. Study-level information: Pre-transplant patients had naive-skewed CD4+ T cells and few CD8+ T cells.

PRAID featured immunodeficiency plus autoinflammation. Study results and caveats: Fewer unique TRB V-J gene pairings were identified in patients with PRAID.

As concerns this clone: Its target is not known.

CDR3 length: 15 residues. Germline-derived CDR1 and CDR2 are MDHEN and SYDVKM. V was pared by 5 bases and J by 3 bases, with 6 bases of the junction left unmatched. Clones were sequenced by immunoSEQ multiplex PCR, and TCRdb holds only the in-frame ones, with some missing. The sample records 68,000 or so clones, approximately 90% being singletons. The sequence came from a human patient with POMP-related autoinflammation and immune dysregulation (PRAID). Some T cells may originate from the graft donor. V usage is TRBV28 and J usage is TRBJ2-2; TRBD2 matches 7 bases. The specimen was CD4+ T cells from PBMCs, collected after stem cell transplantation. CDR3 nucleotides: TGTGCCAGCAGTCTTGGGGGGGTAGACACCGGGGAGCTGTTTTTT. Translation gives CASSLGGVDTGELFF.